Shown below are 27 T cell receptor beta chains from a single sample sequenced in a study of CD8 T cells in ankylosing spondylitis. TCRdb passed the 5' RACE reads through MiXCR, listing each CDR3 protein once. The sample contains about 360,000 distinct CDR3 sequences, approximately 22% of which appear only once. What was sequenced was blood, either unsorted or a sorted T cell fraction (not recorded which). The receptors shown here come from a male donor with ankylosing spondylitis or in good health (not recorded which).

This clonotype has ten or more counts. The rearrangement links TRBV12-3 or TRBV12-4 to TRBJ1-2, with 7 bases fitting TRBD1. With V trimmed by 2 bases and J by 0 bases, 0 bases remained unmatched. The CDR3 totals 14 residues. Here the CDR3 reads CASSLQGANYGYTF. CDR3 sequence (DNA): TGTGCCAGCAGTTTACAGGGGGCTAACTATGGCTACACCTTC.

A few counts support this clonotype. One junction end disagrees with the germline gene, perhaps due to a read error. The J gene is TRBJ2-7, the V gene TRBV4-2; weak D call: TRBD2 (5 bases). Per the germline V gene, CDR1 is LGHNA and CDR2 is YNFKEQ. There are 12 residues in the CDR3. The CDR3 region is CASSQDVSGLIF. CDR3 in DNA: TGTGCCAGCAGCCAAGATGTAAGCGGCCTCATCTTC.

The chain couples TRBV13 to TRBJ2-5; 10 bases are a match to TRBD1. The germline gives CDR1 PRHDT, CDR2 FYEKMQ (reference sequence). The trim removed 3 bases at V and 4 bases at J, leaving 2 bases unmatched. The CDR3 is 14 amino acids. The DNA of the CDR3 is TGTGCCAGCAGCTTTGACAGGGGGCCAGAGACCCAGTACTTC. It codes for CASSFDRGPETQYF.

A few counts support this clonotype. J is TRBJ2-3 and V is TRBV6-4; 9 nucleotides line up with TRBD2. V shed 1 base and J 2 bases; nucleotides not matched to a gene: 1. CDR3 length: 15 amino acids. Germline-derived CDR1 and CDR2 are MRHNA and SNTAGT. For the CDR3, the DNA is TGTGCCAGCAGTGACTTAGCGGGGGCCACAGATACGCAGTATTTT. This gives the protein CASSDLAGATDTQYF.

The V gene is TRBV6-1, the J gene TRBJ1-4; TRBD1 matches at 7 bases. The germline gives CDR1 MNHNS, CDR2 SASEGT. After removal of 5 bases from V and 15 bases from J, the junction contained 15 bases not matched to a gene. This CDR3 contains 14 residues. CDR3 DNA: TGTGCCAGCAGTCCGGACAGGCTTGGGGATGGGGTGTTTTTT. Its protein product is CASSPDRLGDGVFF.

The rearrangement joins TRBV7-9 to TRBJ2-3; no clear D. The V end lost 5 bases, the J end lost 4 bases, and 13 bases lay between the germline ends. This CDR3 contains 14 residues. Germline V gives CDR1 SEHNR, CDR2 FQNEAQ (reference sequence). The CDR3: CASSPPPSADTQYF. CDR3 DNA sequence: TGTGCCAGCAGCCCCCCTCCCTCCGCAGATACGCAGTATTTT.

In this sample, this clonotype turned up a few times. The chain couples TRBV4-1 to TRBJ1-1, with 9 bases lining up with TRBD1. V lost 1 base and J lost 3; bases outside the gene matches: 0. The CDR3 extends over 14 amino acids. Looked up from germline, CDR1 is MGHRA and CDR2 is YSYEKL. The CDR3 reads CASSQGDRDTEAFF. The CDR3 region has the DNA TGCGCCAGCAGCCAAGGGGACAGGGACACTGAAGCTTTCTTT.

CDR3 residues: CSARDRYRGRTEAFF. DNA for the CDR3: TGCAGTGCTAGAGATCGGTACAGGGGGCGTACTGAAGCTTTCTTT. J is TRBJ1-1 and V is TRBV20-1, with TRBD1 matching 9 bases. This CDR3 region has 15 residues. V lost 0 bases, J lost 5 bases, and 7 bases stayed unmatched. Germline V lookup: CDR1 DFQATT, CDR2 SNEGSKA (reference sequence).

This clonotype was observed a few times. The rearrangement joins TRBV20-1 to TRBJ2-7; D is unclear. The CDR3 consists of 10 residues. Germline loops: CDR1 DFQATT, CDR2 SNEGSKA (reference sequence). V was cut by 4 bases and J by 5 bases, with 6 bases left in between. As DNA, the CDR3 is TGCAGTGCTAATGGGGACGAGCAGTACTTC. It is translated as CSANGDEQYF.

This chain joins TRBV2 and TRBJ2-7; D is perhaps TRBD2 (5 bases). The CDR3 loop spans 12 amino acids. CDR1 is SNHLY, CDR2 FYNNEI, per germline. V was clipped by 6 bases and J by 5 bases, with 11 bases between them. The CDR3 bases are TGTGCCAGCAGCGGGATCAGTCACGAGCAGTACTTC. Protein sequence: CASSGISHEQYF.

This chain's CDR3 is CASSEIGPDTQYF. DNA for the CDR3: TGTGCCAGCAGTGAAATAGGACCAGATACGCAGTATTTT. This chain uses TRBV2 with TRBJ2-3, with unresolved D. This CDR3 has 13 residues. V lost 2 bases and J lost 4, with 7 bases in between. From germline, CDR1 is SNHLY and CDR2 FYNNEI.

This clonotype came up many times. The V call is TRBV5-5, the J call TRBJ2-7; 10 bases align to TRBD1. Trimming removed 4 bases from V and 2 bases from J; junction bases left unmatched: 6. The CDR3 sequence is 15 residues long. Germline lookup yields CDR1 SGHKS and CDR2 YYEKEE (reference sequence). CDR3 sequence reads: CASSLGTGVAYEQYF. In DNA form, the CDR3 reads TGTGCCAGCAGCCTGGGGACAGGGGTAGCCTACGAGCAGTACTTC.

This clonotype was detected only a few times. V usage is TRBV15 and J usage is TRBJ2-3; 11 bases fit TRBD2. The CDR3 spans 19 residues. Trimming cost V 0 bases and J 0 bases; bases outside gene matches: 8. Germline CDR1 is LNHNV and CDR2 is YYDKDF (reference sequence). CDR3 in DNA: TGTGCCACCAGCAGAGACCCCCTCGTAGCGGGGGGGAGCACAGATACGCAGTATTTT. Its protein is CATSRDPLVAGGSTDTQYF.

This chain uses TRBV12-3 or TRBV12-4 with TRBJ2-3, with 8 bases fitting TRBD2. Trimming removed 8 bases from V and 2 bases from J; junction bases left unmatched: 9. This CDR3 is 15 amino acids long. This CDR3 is CASFPSGGPTDTQYF. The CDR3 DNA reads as TGTGCCAGCTTCCCAAGCGGGGGCCCCACAGATACGCAGTATTTT.

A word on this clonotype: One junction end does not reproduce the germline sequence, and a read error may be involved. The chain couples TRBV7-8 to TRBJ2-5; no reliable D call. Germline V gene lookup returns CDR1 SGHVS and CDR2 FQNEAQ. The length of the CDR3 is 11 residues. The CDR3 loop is CASSLGPAWSF. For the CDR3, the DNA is TGTGCCAGCAGCTTAGGTCCAGCGTGGTCCTTC.

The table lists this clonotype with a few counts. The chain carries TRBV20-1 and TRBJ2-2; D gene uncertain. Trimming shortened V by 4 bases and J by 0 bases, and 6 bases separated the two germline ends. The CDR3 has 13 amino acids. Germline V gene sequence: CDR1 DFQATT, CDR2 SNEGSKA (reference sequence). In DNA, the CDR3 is TGCAGTGCTAAGCAGGCGAACACCGGGGAGCTGTTTTTT. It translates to CSAKQANTGELFF.

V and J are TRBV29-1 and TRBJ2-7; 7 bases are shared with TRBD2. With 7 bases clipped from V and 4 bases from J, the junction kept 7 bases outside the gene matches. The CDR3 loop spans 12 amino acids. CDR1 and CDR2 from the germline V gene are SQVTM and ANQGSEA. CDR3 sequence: CSAHGGEYEQYF. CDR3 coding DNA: TGCAGCGCCCATGGGGGGGAATACGAGCAGTACTTC.

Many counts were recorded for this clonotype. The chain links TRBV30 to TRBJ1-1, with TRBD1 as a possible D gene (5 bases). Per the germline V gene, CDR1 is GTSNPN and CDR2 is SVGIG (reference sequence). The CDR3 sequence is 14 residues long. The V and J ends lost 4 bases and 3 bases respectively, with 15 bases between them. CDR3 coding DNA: TGTGCCTGGACCCTTGGGACGGGTCACACTGAAGCTTTCTTT. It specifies CAWTLGTGHTEAFF.

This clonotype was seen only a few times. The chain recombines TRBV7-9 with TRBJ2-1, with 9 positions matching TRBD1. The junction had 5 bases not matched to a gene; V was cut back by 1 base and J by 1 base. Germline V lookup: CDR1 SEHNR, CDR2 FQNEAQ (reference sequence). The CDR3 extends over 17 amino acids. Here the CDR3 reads CASSLDVGTGSYNEQFF. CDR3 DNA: TGTGCCAGCAGCTTAGATGTGGGGACAGGGTCCTACAATGAGCAGTTCTTC.

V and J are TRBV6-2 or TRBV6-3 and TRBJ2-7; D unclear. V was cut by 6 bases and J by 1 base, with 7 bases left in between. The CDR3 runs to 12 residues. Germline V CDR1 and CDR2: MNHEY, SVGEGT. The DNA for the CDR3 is TGTGCCAGCAGGACTGTTTCCTACGAGCAGTACTTC. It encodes CASRTVSYEQYF.

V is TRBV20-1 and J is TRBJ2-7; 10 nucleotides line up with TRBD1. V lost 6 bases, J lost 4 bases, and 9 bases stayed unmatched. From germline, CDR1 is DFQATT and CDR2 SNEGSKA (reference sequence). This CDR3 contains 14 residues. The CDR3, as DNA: TGCAGTGCGGAACGGGACAGGGGCAGGTACGAGCAGTACTTC. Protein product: CSAERDRGRYEQYF.

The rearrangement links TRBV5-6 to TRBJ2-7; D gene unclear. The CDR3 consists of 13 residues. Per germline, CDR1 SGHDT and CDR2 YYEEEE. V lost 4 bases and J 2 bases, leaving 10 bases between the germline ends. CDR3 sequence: CASSVGRTYEQYF. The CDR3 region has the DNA TGTGCCAGCAGCGTGGGCCGGACCTACGAGCAGTACTTC.

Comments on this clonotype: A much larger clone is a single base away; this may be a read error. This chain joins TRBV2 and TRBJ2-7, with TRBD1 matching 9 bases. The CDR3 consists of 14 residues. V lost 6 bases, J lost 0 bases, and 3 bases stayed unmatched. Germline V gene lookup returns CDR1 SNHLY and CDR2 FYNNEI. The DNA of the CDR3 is TGTGCCAGCAGGGGGACAGGGAACTCCTACGAGCAGTACTTC. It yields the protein CASRGTGNSYEQYF. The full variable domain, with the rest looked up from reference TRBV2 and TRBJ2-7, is EPEVTQTPSHQVTQMGQEVILRCVPISNHLYFYWYRQILGQKVEFLVSFYNNEISEKSEIFDDQFSVERPDGSNFTLKIRSTKLEDSAMYFCASRGTGNSYEQYFGPGTRLTVT.

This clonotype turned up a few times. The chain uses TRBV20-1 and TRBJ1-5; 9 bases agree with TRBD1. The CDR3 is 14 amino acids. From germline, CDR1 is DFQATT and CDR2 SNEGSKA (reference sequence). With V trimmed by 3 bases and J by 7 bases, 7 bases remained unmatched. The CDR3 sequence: CSASLGQGRQPQHF. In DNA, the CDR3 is TGCAGTGCTAGTCTTGGACAGGGGAGGCAGCCCCAGCATTTT.

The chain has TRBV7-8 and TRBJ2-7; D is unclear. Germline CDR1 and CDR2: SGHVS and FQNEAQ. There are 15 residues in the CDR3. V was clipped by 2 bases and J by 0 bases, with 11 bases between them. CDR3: CASSLLRVPSYEQYF. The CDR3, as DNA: TGTGCCAGCAGCTTATTACGGGTTCCCTCCTACGAGCAGTACTTC.

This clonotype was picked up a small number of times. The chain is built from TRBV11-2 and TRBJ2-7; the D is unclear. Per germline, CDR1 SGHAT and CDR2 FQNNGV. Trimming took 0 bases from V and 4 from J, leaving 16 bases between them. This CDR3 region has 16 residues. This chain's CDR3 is CASSLDPGGWQYEQYF. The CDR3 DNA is TGTGCCAGCAGCTTAGATCCTGGTGGGTGGCAGTACGAGCAGTACTTC.

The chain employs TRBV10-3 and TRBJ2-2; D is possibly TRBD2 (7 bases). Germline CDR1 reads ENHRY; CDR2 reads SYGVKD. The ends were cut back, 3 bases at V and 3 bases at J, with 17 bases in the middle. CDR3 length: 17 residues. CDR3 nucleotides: TGTGCCATCAGTGATTTTGGGGGCCGGGGGGACACCGGGGAGCTGTTTTTT. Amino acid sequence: CAISDFGGRGDTGELFF.